These T cell receptor beta chains were read from a single sample in a study of blood T cell repertoires in COVID-19. The protocol was immunoSEQ multiplex PCR, while the TCRdb copy is restricted to in-frame clones and leaves out a portion. The table records about 210,000 clones, around 80% of them present only once. Sequenced sample: peripheral blood. These receptors originate from a woman older than 75 with COVID-19, enrolled during active disease. Each CDR3 is given with its conserved first and last residue. The D gene is left open where the match is weak. Clone sizes are given selectively: once, few, many, or a class where the clone is expanded.

size,V,J,D,CDR3,DNA
-,TRBV4-3,TRBJ2-5,TRBD2,CASSPLAGGLQETQYF,TGCGCCAGCAGCCCCTTAGCGGGGGGACTCCAAGAGACCCAGTACTTC
-,TRBV2,TRBJ2-2,TRBD2,CASGGGRPNTGELFF,TGTGCCAGCGGCGGGGGGAGACCGAACACCGGGGAGCTGTTTTTT
-,TRBV28,TRBJ1-2,TRBD1,CASSFQGVVGGYTF,TGTGCCAGCAGTTTCCAGGGGGTTGTAGGTGGCTACACCTTC
few,TRBV2,TRBJ1-4,-,CASSEGGNEKLFF,TGTGCCAGCAGTGAAGGAGGGAATGAAAAACTGTTTTTT
-,TRBV3-1/TRBV3-2,TRBJ1-3,-,CASQQGSGNTIYF,TGTGCCAGTCAGCAGGGCTCTGGAAACACCATATATTTT
-,TRBV28,TRBJ2-1,TRBD2,CASSSPASGSYNEQFF,TGTGCCAGCAGTTCTCCAGCTAGCGGTTCCTACAATGAGCAGTTCTTC
-,TRBV3-1/TRBV3-2,TRBJ1-1,-,CASSPSDSPTEAFF,TGTGCCAGCAGCCCCTCGGACAGCCCCACTGAAGCTTTCTTT
once,TRBV7-9,TRBJ2-2,-,CASSVDWNTGELFF,TGTGCCAGCAGCGTGGACTGGAACACCGGGGAGCTGTTTTTT
-,TRBV9,TRBJ1-4,-,CASSVAGRSNEKLFF,TGTGCCAGCAGCGTAGCTGGCAGATCTAATGAAAAACTGTTTTTT
once,TRBV18,TRBJ1-5,-,CASSPESAAARQPQHF,TGTGCCAGCTCACCTGAATCGGCGGCAGCCCGTCAGCCCCAGCATTTT
few,TRBV15,TRBJ2-6,-,CATSRDRLRVYDSGANVLTF,TGTGCCACCAGCAGAGATAGGCTCAGGGTATATGACTCTGGGGCCAACGTCCTGACTTTC
-,TRBV10-3,TRBJ1-1,TRBD1,CAIRDRGQSNTEAFF,TGTGCCATCAGGGACAGGGGGCAGTCGAACACTGAAGCTTTCTTT
-,TRBV2,TRBJ1-2,-,CASREGTMGYTF,TGTGCCAGCAGGGAGGGTACTATGGGCTACACCTTC
-,TRBV28,TRBJ1-4,-,CASSLITGRGEKLFF,TGTGCCAGCAGTTTAATCACAGGGAGAGGTGAAAAACTGTTTTTT
-,TRBV3-1/TRBV3-2,TRBJ1-6,TRBD1,CASSPRDRGNSPLHF,TGTGCCAGCAGTCCCCGGGACAGGGGTAATTCACCCCTCCACTTT
-,TRBV2,TRBJ1-3,-,CASTGEVPGNTIYF,TGTGCCAGCACAGGGGAAGTCCCTGGAAACACCATATATTTT
-,TRBV9,TRBJ1-2,-,CASSPDSAGYTF,TGTGCCAGCAGCCCCGACTCCGCTGGCTACACCTTC
-,TRBV5-1,TRBJ2-3,-,CASSLGTSTDTQYF,TGCGCCAGCAGCTTGGGGACTAGCACAGATACGCAGTATTTT
-,TRBV3-1/TRBV3-2,TRBJ1-2,-,CASSQVEGQGGYTF,TGTGCCAGCAGCCAAGTCGAAGGTCAGGGAGGCTACACCTTC
-,TRBV6-5,TRBJ2-6,TRBD1,CASTDRDSGANVLTF,TGTGCCAGCACCGACAGGGACTCTGGGGCCAACGTCCTGACTTTC
-,TRBV18,TRBJ1-2,-,CASSIGTGYGYTF,TGTGCCAGCTCCATTGGCACGGGCTATGGCTACACCTTC
-,TRBV1,TRBJ2-2,-,CTSSRWERGGCPGELFF,TGCACCAGCAGCCGGTGGGAGCGGGGGGGCTGTCCCGGGGAGCTGTTTTTT
-,TRBV6-5,TRBJ1-3,-,CASSYSMRSGNTIYF,TGTGCCAGCAGTTACTCGATGAGATCTGGAAACACCATATATTTT
-,TRBV6-6,TRBJ2-3,TRBD1,CASSSDRARTDTQYF,TGTGCCAGCAGTTCGGACAGGGCGCGCACAGATACGCAGTATTTT
-,TRBV7-6,TRBJ2-7,TRBD2,CASSLDGPGGGRYEQYF,TGTGCCAGCAGCTTAGATGGTCCAGGCGGGGGAAGGTACGAGCAGTACTTC
-,TRBV21-1,TRBJ2-3,-,CASSGGAGEVTQYF,TGTGCCAGCAGTGGGGGGGCCGGGGAAGTTACGCAGTATTTT
-,TRBV15,TRBJ2-1,-,CATSRGRGGNEQFF,TGTGCCACCAGCAGAGGAAGGGGGGGCAATGAGCAGTTCTTC
-,TRBV11-3,TRBJ2-1,-,CASSKGSEQFF,TGTGCCAGCAGCAAAGGGAGTGAGCAGTTCTTC
-,TRBV11-2,TRBJ2-7,-,CASSLWGSSSYEQYF,TGTGCCAGCAGCTTATGGGGCTCAAGCTCCTACGAGCAGTACTTC
-,TRBV6-5,TRBJ1-6,-,CASSPTDQGSPLHF,TGTGCCAGCAGTCCAACCGACCAGGGTTCACCCCTCCACTTT
-,TRBV3-1/TRBV3-2,TRBJ1-5,-,CASSQDADQPQHF,TGTGCCAGCAGCCAAGATGCGGATCAGCCCCAGCATTTT
-,TRBV19,TRBJ2-5,TRBD2,CASSSGGYQETQYF,TGTGCCAGTTCTAGCGGGGGGTACCAAGAGACCCAGTACTTC
-,TRBV7-2,TRBJ2-1,-,CASSLMGGTYNEQFF,TGTGCCAGCAGCCTTATGGGGGGAACCTACAATGAGCAGTTCTTC
-,TRBV5-1,TRBJ1-2,-,CASSLTGKEANYGYTF,TGCGCCAGCAGCTTGACAGGGAAAGAAGCTAACTATGGCTACACCTTC
-,TRBV9,TRBJ2-3,-,CASSATSRDTQYF,TGTGCCAGCAGCGCCACTAGTCGAGATACGCAGTATTTT
few,TRBV5-1,TRBJ1-6,-,CASSLTWESPLHF,TGCGCCAGCAGCTTGACTTGGGAGTCACCCCTCCACTTT
few,TRBV11-2,TRBJ2-1,-,CASSWSEDNEQFF,TGTGCCAGCAGCTGGTCGGAGGACAATGAGCAGTTCTTC
-,TRBV12-3/TRBV12-4,TRBJ1-2,-,CASRDFKYGYTF,TGTGCCAGCCGGGACTTCAAATATGGCTACACCTTC
-,TRBV6-2/TRBV6-3,TRBJ1-6,-,CASSYRQAPSSYNSPLHF,TGTGCCAGCAGTTACAGACAGGCCCCGAGCTCCTATAATTCACCCCTCCACTTT
-,TRBV6-1,TRBJ1-5,-,CASSDVDSANQPQHF,TGTGCCAGCAGTGATGTAGACAGTGCCAATCAGCCCCAGCATTTT
-,TRBV10-3,TRBJ1-1,-,CAILGGVNTEAFF,TGTGCCATCCTGGGAGGAGTGAACACTGAAGCTTTCTTT
-,TRBV27,TRBJ1-2,TRBD1,CASSFGTGGRGYTF,TGTGCCAGCAGTTTCGGGACAGGGGGACGTGGCTACACCTTC
few,TRBV11-2,TRBJ1-3,TRBD1,CASSSTGGDTYSGNTIYF,TGTGCCAGCAGCTCGACAGGGGGGGATACGTACTCTGGAAACACCATATATTTT
-,TRBV11-1,TRBJ2-7,TRBD1,CASGGQGFSYEQYF,TGTGCCAGCGGGGGACAGGGGTTCTCCTACGAGCAGTACTTC
once,TRBV10-3,TRBJ1-5,TRBD1,CAISEGQGAGPQHF,TGTGCCATCAGTGAGGGACAGGGGGCAGGGCCCCAGCATTTT
few,TRBV5-1,TRBJ1-1,-,CASSYGGTVWTEAFF,TGCGCCAGCAGCTATGGGGGGACGGTGTGGACTGAAGCTTTCTTT
-,TRBV9,TRBJ1-1,-,CASSEGPDTEAFF,TGTGCCAGCAGCGAGGGGCCGGACACTGAAGCTTTCTTT
-,TRBV12-3/TRBV12-4,TRBJ1-5,TRBD1,CASSKSGGAQHF,TGTGCCAGCAGTAAATCAGGGGGTGCCCAGCATTTT
-,TRBV5-1,TRBJ2-1,TRBD1,CASSLSTGAGGGQFF,TGCGCCAGCAGCTTGAGCACAGGGGCCGGAGGAGGGCAGTTCTTC
-,TRBV5-1,TRBJ2-5,-,CASSPGQGTTETQYF,TGCGCCAGCAGCCCCGGGCAGGGTACTACGGAGACCCAGTACTTC
-,TRBV19,TRBJ1-5,-,CAIQQGGQPQHF,TGTGCCATCCAGCAAGGGGGTCAGCCCCAGCATTTT
-,TRBV7-9,TRBJ2-3,TRBD2,CASSLVGRGTSSTDTQYF,TGTGCCAGCAGCTTAGTAGGGCGGGGGACTAGCTCCACAGATACGCAGTATTTT
-,TRBV3-1/TRBV3-2,TRBJ1-1,-,CASSQDWTRDTEAFF,TGTGCCAGCAGCCAAGATTGGACTCGGGACACTGAAGCTTTCTTT
-,TRBV7-2,TRBJ2-5,-,CASSWGRQETQYF,TGTGCCAGCAGCTGGGGCAGGCAAGAGACCCAGTACTTC